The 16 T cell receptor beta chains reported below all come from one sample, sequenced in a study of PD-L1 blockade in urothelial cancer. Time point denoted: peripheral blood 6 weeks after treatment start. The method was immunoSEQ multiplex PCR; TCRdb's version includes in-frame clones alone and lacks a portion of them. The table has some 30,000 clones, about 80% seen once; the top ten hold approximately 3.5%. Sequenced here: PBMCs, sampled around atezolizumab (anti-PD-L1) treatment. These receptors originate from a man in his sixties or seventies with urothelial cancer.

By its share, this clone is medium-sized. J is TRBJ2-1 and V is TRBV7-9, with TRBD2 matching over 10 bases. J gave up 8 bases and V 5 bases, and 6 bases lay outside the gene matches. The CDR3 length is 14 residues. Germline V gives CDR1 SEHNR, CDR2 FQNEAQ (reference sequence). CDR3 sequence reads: CASSQSGRGHEQFF. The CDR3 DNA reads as TGTGCCAGCAGCCAGAGCGGGAGGGGGCATGAGCAGTTCTTC. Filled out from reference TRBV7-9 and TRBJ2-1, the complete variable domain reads DTGVSQNPRHKITKRGQNVTFRCDPISEHNRLYWYRQTLGQGPEFLTYFQNEAQLEKSRLLSDRFSAERPKGSFSTLEIQRTEQGDSAMYLCASSQSGRGHEQFFGPGTRLTVL.

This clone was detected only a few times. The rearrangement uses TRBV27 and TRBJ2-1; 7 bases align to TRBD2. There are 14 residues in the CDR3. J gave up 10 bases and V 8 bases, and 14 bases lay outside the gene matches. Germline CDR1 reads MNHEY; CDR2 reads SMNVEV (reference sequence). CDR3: CASGPAGVLQEQFF. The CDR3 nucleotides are TGTGCCAGCGGCCCGGCGGGGGTGCTACAAGAGCAGTTCTTC.

The CDR3 protein is CASSQDRGQYNSPLHF. As DNA, the CDR3 is TGCGCCAGCAGCCAAGATAGGGGACAATATAATTCACCCCTCCACTTT. The chain joins TRBV4-3 to TRBJ1-6; D possibly corresponds to TRBD1 (6 bases). The CDR3 has 16 amino acids. CDR1 and CDR2 (germline): LGHNA, YSLEER. The germline V and J ends were trimmed by 0 bases and 4 bases, with 10 bases remaining between them.

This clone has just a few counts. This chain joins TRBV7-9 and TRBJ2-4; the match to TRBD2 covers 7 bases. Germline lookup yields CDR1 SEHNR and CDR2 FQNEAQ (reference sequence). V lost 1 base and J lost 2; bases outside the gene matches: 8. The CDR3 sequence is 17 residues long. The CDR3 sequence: CASSLDWAGETKNIQYF. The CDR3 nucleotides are TGTGCCAGCAGCTTAGACTGGGCGGGAGAAACCAAAAACATTCAGTACTTC.

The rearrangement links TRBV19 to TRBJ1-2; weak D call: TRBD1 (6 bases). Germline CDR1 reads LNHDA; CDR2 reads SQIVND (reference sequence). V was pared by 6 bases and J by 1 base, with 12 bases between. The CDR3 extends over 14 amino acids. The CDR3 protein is CASRSQGLNYGYTF. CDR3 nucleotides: TGTGCCAGTAGGTCACAGGGTCTTAACTATGGCTACACCTTC. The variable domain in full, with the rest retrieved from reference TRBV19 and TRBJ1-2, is DGGITQSPKYLFRKEGQNVTLSCEQNLNHDAMYWYRQDPGQGLRLIYYSQIVNDFQKGDIAEGYSVSREKKESFPLTVTSAQKNPTAFYLCASRSQGLNYGYTFGSGTRLTVV.

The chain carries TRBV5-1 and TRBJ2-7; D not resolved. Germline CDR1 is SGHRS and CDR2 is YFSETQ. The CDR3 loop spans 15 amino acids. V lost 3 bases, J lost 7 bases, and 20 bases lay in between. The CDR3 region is CASSSRQAFGQEQYF. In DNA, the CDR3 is TGCGCCAGCAGCTCCCGACAAGCCTTTGGTCAAGAGCAGTACTTC. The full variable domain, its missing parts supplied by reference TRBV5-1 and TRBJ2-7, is KAGVTQTPRYLIKTRGQQVTLSCSPISGHRSVSWYQQTPGQGLQFLFEYFSETQRNKGNFPGRFSGRQFSNSRSEMNVSTLELGDSALYLCASSSRQAFGQEQYFGPGTRLTVT.

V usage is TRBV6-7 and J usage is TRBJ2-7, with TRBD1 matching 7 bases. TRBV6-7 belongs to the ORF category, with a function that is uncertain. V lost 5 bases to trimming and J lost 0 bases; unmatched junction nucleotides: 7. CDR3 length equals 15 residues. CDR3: CASSRARGNSYEQYF. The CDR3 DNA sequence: TGTGCCAGCAGTCGCGCCAGGGGGAACTCCTACGAGCAGTACTTC.

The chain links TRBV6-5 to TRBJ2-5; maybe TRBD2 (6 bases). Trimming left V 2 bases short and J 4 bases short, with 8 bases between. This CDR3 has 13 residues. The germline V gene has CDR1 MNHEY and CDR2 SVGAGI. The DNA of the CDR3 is TGTGCCAGCAGTTACAGGAGGGGAGAGACCCAGTACTTC. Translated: CASSYRRGETQYF.

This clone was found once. Here the CDR3 DNA reads TGCGCCAGCAGCTTGGAAGGGACTAGCGGGACCAATGAGCAGTTCTTC. Its protein product is CASSLEGTSGTNEQFF. The chain has TRBV5-1 and TRBJ2-1; TRBD2 matches at 13 bases. The CDR3 is made up of 16 amino acids. The V gene's germline CDR1 is SGHRS and CDR2 YFSETQ. With 0 bases clipped from V and 6 bases from J, the junction kept 3 bases outside the gene matches.

The CDR3 nucleotides read TGCGCCAGCAGCAACGGTGGGTCTGGGGAGGCTTACACCTTC. Translating it yields CASSNGGSGEAYTF. The chain links TRBV5-1 to TRBJ1-2; D gene ambiguous. CDR3 size: 14 residues. CDR1 SGHRS and CDR2 YFSETQ come from the germline V gene. V was clipped by 4 bases and J by 11 bases, with 21 bases between them.

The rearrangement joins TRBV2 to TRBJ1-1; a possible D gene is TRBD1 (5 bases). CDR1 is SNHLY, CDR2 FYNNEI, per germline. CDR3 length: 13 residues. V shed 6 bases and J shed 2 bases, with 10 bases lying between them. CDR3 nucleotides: TGTGCCAGCAGCGACGACAGCAACACTGAAGCTTTCTTT. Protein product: CASSDDSNTEAFF.

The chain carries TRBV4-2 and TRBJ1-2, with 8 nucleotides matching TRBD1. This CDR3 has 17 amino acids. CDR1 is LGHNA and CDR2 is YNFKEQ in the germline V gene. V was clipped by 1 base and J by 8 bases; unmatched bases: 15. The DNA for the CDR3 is TGTGCCAGCAGCCAAGGATTGTCAGGGGGCTTCCAGGGGGGCTACACCTTC. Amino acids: CASSQGLSGGFQGGYTF.

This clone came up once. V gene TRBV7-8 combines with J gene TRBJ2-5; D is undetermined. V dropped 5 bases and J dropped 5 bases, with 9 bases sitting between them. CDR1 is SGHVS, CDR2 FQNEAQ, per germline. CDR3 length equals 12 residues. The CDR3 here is CASSHARETQYF. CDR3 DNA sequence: TGTGCCAGCAGCCACGCTAGGGAGACCCAGTACTTC.

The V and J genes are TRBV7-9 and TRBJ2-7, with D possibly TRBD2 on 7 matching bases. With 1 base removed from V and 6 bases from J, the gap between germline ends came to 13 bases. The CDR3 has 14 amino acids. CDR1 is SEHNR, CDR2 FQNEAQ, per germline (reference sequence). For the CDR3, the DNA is TGTGCCAGCAGCTTAGAGGGGGGGGTGGCCGAGCAGTACTTC. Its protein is CASSLEGGVAEQYF.

The CDR3 DNA follows: TGTGCCAGCAGCCAAGCGGGAGCACACAATGAGCAGTTCTTC. Protein sequence: CASSQAGAHNEQFF. The chain recombines TRBV4-2 with TRBJ2-1; tentative D call: TRBD2 (6 bases). CDR1 is LGHNA and CDR2 is YNFKEQ in the germline V gene. V lost 1 base and J lost 5, with 9 bases in between. The length of the CDR3 is 14 residues.

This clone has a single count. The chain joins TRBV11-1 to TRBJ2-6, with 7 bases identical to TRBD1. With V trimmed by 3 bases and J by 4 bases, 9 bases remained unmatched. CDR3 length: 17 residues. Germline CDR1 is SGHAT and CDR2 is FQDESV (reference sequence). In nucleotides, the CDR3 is TGTGCCAGCAGCTTCACCGGACAGGCGAGAGGGGCCAACGTCCTGACTTTC. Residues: CASSFTGQARGANVLTF.